This entry is about one TCR beta chain. This entry comes from a study of lymphopenia after photon versus proton radiotherapy. The CDR3 has 15 residues. V was pared by 5 bases and J by 5 bases, with 18 bases between. CDR1 is LGHNT and CDR2 is FRNRAP in the germline V gene. Assay: immunoSEQ multiplex PCR; the TCRdb copy retains only in-frame clones and omits some. The sample yields 20,000 to 25,000 clones, roughly 80% seen once. Sequenced material: peripheral blood, taken from a patient treated with photon-based radiotherapy. This chain joins TRBV12-5 and TRBJ2-5; D ambiguous. The clonotype originates from a man between 40 and 49 years old with gastric cancer. The CDR3 loop reads CASGPPGPLGETQYF. The CDR3 DNA follows: TGTGCTAGTGGTCCCCCCGGGCCCCTGGGGGAGACCCAGTACTTC.